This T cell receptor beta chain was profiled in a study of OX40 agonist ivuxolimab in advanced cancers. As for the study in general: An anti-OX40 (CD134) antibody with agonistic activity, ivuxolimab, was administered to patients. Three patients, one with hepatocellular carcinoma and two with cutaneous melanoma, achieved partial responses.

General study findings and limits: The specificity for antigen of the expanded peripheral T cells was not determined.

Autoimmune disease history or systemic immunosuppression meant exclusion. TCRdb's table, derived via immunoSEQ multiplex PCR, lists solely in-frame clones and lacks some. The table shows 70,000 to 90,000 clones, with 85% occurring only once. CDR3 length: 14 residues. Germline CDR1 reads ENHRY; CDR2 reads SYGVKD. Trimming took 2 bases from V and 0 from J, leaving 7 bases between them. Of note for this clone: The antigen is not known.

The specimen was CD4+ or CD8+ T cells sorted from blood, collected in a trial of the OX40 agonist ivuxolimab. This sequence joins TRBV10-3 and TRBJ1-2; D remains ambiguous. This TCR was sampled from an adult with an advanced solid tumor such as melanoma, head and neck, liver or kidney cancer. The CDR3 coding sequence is TGTGCCATCAGTGAGGCGGAGTCTAACTATGGCTACACCTTC. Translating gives CAISEAESNYGYTF.